The rows below give T cell receptor beta chains drawn from one sample of a study of cytomegalovirus exposure and HLA in healthy donors. The method was immunoSEQ multiplex PCR; TCRdb's version includes in-frame clones alone and lacks a portion of them. The sample carries hundreds of thousands of clones, around four fifths recorded once. Sequenced input: PBMCs. These TCRs come from a woman in her late teens or twenties in good health and CMV-seronegative. Each CDR3 is given with its conserved first and last residue. D genes are given only for firm matches. Clone sizes are given selectively: once, few, many, or a class where the clone is expanded.

clone_size j_call v_call d_call cdr3_nt cdr3_aa
NA TRBJ1-2 TRBV11-3 NA TGTGCCAGCGGTCAGCGGACGAATGGCTACACCTTC CASGQRTNGYTF
NA TRBJ2-1 TRBV5-1 NA TGCGCCAGCTCTCGCGCGACAGGATCCTACAATGAGCAGTTCTTC CASSRATGSYNEQFF
NA TRBJ2-2 TRBV11-2 NA TGTGCCAGCAGCTTAGTGGGTCAGGGTGGGACCGGGGAGCTGTTTTTT CASSLVGQGGTGELFF
NA TRBJ2-5 TRBV6-5 TRBD1 TGTGCCAGCAGTTTCTACAGGGGAGAGACCCAGTACTTC CASSFYRGETQYF
NA TRBJ2-7 TRBV18 NA TGTGCCAGCTCACCAGGGGTATACGAGCAGTACTTC CASSPGVYEQYF
NA TRBJ1-1 TRBV6-5 NA TGTGCCAGCAGTTCGCCCCCGGGAAGGGACACTGAAGCTTTCTTT CASSSPPGRDTEAFF
NA TRBJ1-6 TRBV30 NA TGTGCCTGGAGTGTAGGGGGCTATAATTCACCCCTCCACTTT CAWSVGGYNSPLHF
NA TRBJ2-2 TRBV2 TRBD2 TGTGCCAGTGGCGGGAGGGGCACCGGGGAGCTGTTTTTT CASGGRGTGELFF
few TRBJ1-4 TRBV5-6 TRBD1 TGTGCCAGCAGCCGGACAGGACACAATGAAAAACTGTTTTTT CASSRTGHNEKLFF
NA TRBJ1-1 TRBV27 NA TGTGCCAGCAGTTTACATCGGGACGGTCCCACTCAAGCTTTCTTT CASSLHRDGPTQAFF
NA TRBJ1-2 TRBV6-5 TRBD1 TGTGCCAGCAGTACAGGGGCCGGCTACACCTTC CASSTGAGYTF
NA TRBJ1-5 TRBV30 NA TGTGCCTGGAACCAGGGCCAGAATCAGCCCCAGCATTTT CAWNQGQNQPQHF
NA TRBJ2-7 TRBV27 NA TGTGCCAGCAGTTTAGGAGGGGTGGGGGGTTACGAGCAGTACTTC CASSLGGVGGYEQYF
NA TRBJ2-7 TRBV11-2 TRBD2 TGTGCCAGCAGCTTCTCTAGCGGGAGCTCCTACGAGCAGTACTTC CASSFSSGSSYEQYF
NA TRBJ2-3 TRBV27 TRBD2 TGTGCCAGCAGTTTGCGGGGGGGCCGCGCAGATACGCAGTATTTT CASSLRGGRADTQYF
NA TRBJ2-1 TRBV5-6 TRBD2 TGTGCCAGCAGCTTGGTTTCGGGACTAGCGGACTACAATGAGCAGTTCTTC CASSLVSGLADYNEQFF
NA TRBJ1-2 TRBV19 NA TGTGCCAGTAGTATAGATCCCCGATCTAACTATGGCTACACCTTC CASSIDPRSNYGYTF
NA TRBJ1-6 TRBV5-1 TRBD1 TGCGCCAGCAGCTTGGGGGGACAGAGTAATTCACCCCTCCACTTT CASSLGGQSNSPLHF
NA TRBJ2-2 TRBV2 NA TGTGCCGGTCGAAGGGGGACCGGGGAGCTGTTTTTT CAGRRGTGELFF
NA TRBJ1-1 TRBV2 NA TGTGCCAGCAGTGAAGAAGGGGTGAACACTGAAGCTTTCTTT CASSEEGVNTEAFF
NA TRBJ2-5 TRBV15 NA TGTGCCACCAGGAGATCAGGGGCAGCCGTGGAGGAGACCCAGTACTTC CATRRSGAAVEETQYF
NA TRBJ2-3 TRBV29-1 TRBD2 TGCAGCGCTTTGCGGGAGGGATGGACAGATACGCAGTATTTT CSALREGWTDTQYF
NA TRBJ2-7 TRBV30 NA TGTGCCTGGAGAAGGATCGCCCGGTTCTCCTACGAGCAGTACTTC CAWRRIARFSYEQYF
NA TRBJ2-7 TRBV7-3 NA TGTGCCAGCAGCTTAGGGTCTAGATCCGAGCAGTACTTC CASSLGSRSEQYF
NA TRBJ1-1 TRBV21-1 NA TGTGCCAGCAGCAAAGGGGGGGTGAAGAACACTGAAGCTTTCTTT CASSKGGVKNTEAFF
NA TRBJ2-2 TRBV9 NA TGTGCCAGCAGCGTAGGGGGCGGGGACACCGGGGAGCTGTTTTTT CASSVGGGDTGELFF
NA TRBJ1-3 TRBV28 NA TGTGCCAGCAGTTTTCTGGGAAACACCATATATTTT CASSFLGNTIYF
NA TRBJ2-7 TRBV6-6 NA TGTGCCAGCAGCCCCAGAGCGCGGAGCTCCTACGAGCAGTACTTC CASSPRARSSYEQYF
few TRBJ2-5 TRBV27 NA TGTGCCAGCAGTTCCCGGAGGGGACAAGAGACCCAGTACTTC CASSSRRGQETQYF
once TRBJ2-1 TRBV7-2 TRBD2 TGTGCCAGCAGCTTAGGCGGGGGGGCCTGGGATGAGCAGTTCTTC CASSLGGGAWDEQFF
NA TRBJ1-4 TRBV13 NA TGTGCCAGCAGCTTAGGACCGACAACTAATGAAAAACTGTTTTTT CASSLGPTTNEKLFF
NA TRBJ2-1 TRBV6-5 NA TGTGCCAGCAGCCGAACGGTCAGCAGGGAGCAGTTCTTC CASSRTVSREQFF
once TRBJ1-1 TRBV11-2 NA TGTGCCAGCAGCTTAGTAACGGGGCCCCTAGGGGCTTTCTTT CASSLVTGPLGAFF
NA TRBJ2-7 TRBV29-1 NA TGCAGCGTTGAAGACCAGGGGTCCTACGAGCAGTACTTC CSVEDQGSYEQYF
NA TRBJ1-2 TRBV18 NA TGTGCCAGCTCACCACGGCGGGGCGGCTACACCTTC CASSPRRGGYTF
once TRBJ2-2 TRBV6-5 NA TGTGCCAGCAGTGTCGCACACAACACCGGGGAGCTGTTTTTT CASSVAHNTGELFF
NA TRBJ1-2 TRBV2 NA TGTGCCAGCAGTGGGCCCTTGGGGGCCCGCTACCGCTTTGGCTACACCTTC CASSGPLGARYRFGYTF
NA TRBJ1-1 TRBV5-6 TRBD1 TGTGCCAGCAGCTTGCTTCGGACAGGGCGGCTGGGAACTGAAGCTTTCTTT CASSLLRTGRLGTEAFF
NA TRBJ1-4 TRBV2 TRBD1 TGTGCCAGCATGGGGACAGCTGGAGCTGAAAAACTGTTTTTT CASMGTAGAEKLFF
NA TRBJ2-5 TRBV9 TRBD2 TGTGCCAGCAGCACTAGCGGGCCCCAAGAGACCCAGTACTTC CASSTSGPQETQYF
NA TRBJ1-1 TRBV9 NA TGTGCCAGCAGCACCCGGACTGGGAACACTGAAGCTTTCTTT CASSTRTGNTEAFF
once TRBJ1-2 TRBV28 TRBD1 TGTGCCAGCAGTTTCTCAGGGGGAGGATTCTATGGCTACACCTTC CASSFSGGGFYGYTF
NA TRBJ2-7 TRBV18 TRBD1 TGTGCCAGCTCACTCCGGGGGACAGGTCGCTACGAGCAGTACTTC CASSLRGTGRYEQYF
NA TRBJ2-7 TRBV7-9 NA TGTGCCAGCAGCCCTCGTGTCGGGAGTGACTACGAGCAGTACTTC CASSPRVGSDYEQYF
NA TRBJ1-2 TRBV9 NA TGTGCCAGCAGCGCTCAGCCCGGGACGGTCTATGGCTACACCTTC CASSAQPGTVYGYTF
NA TRBJ1-2 TRBV9 NA TGTGCCAGCAGCGCTCAGCCGGGCGCCCAAGTCTCCTACACCTTC CASSAQPGAQVSYTF